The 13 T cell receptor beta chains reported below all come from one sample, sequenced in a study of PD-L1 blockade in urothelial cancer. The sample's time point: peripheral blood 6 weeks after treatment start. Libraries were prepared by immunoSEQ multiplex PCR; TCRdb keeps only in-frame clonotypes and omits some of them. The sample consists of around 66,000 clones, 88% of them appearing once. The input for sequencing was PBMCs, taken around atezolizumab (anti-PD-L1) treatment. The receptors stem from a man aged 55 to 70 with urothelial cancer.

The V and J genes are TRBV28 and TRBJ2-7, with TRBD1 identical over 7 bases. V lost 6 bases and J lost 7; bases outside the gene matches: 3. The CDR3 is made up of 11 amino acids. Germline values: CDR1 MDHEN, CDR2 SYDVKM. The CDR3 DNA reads TGTGCCAGCAGCTCCAGGGGGGAGCAGTACTTC. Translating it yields CASSSRGEQYF.

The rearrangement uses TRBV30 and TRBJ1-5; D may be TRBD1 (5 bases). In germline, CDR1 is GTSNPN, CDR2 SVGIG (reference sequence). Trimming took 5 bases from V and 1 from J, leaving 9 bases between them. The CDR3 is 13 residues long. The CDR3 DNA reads TGTGCCTGGGCCCGACAGAGCAATCAGCCCCAGCATTTT. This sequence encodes CAWARQSNQPQHF.

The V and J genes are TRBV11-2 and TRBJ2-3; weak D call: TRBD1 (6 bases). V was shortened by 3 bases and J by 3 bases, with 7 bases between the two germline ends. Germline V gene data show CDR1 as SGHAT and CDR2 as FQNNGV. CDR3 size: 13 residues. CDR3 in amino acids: CASSLRGTDTQYF. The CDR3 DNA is TGTGCCAGCAGCTTGAGGGGGACAGATACGCAGTATTTT.

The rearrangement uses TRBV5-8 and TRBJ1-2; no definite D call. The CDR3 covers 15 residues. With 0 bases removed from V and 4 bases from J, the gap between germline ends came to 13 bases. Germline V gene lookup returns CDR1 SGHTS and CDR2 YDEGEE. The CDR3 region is CASSLDTSWSYGYTF. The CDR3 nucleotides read TGTGCCAGCAGCTTGGACACGAGCTGGAGCTATGGCTACACCTTC.

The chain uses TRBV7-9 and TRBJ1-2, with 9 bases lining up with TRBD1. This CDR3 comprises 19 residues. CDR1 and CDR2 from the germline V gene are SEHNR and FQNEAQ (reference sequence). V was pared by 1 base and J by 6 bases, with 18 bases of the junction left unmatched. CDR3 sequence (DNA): TGTGCCAGCAGCTTAGGATCACTATTCCGGGGGACAGGGATTGATGGCTACACCTTC. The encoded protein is CASSLGSLFRGTGIDGYTF.

CDR3 coding DNA: TGCAGCGTTGAACAGTCCGGGGTCGGGGAGCTGTTTTTT. Translation: CSVEQSGVGELFF. The chain recombines TRBV29-1 with TRBJ2-2, with a tentative D call TRBD2 (5 bases). V shed 2 bases and J shed 7 bases, with 11 bases lying between them. This CDR3 has 13 residues. Germline V gene lookup returns CDR1 SQVTM and CDR2 ANQGSEA.

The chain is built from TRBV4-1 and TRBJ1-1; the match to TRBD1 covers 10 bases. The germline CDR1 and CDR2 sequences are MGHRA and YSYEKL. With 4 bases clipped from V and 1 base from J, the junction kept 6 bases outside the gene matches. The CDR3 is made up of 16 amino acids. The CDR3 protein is CASSPTRDRGNTEAFF. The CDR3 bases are TGCGCCAGCAGCCCGACCCGGGACAGGGGGAACACTGAAGCTTTCTTT.

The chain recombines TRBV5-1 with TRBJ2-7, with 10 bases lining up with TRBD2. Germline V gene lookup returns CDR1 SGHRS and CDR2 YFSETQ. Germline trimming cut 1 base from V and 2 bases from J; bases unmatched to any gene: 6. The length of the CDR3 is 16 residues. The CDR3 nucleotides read TGCGCCAGCAGCTTGCGCCCTAGCGGGAGTACCTACGAGCAGTACTTC. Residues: CASSLRPSGSTYEQYF.

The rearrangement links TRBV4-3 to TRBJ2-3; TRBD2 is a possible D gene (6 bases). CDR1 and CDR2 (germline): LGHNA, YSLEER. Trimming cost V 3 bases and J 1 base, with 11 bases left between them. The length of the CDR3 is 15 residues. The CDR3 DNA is TGCGCCAGCAGCCATGGGAGGTTAGGCACAGATACGCAGTATTTT. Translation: CASSHGRLGTDTQYF.

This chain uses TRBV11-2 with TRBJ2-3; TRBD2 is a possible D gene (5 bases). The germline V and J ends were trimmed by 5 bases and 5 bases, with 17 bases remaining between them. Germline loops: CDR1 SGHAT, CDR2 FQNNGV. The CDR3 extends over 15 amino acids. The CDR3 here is CASSPDFRGGDTQYF. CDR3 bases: TGTGCCAGCAGCCCAGACTTCCGCGGAGGAGATACGCAGTATTTT.

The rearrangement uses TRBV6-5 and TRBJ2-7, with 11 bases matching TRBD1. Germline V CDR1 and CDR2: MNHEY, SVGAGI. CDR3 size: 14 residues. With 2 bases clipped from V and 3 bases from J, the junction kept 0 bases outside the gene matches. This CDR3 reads CASSYGTGGYEQYF. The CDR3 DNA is TGTGCCAGCAGTTACGGGACAGGGGGCTACGAGCAGTACTTC.

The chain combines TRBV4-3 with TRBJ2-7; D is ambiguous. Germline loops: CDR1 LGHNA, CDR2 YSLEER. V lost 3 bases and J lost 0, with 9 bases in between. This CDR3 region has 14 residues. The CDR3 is CASSQFRPSYEQYF. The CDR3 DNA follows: TGCGCCAGCAGCCAGTTCAGGCCCTCCTACGAGCAGTACTTC.

The CDR3 DNA follows: TGTGCCAGCAGGGACACCTCCAGCAATCAGCCCCAGCATTTT. Protein: CASRDTSSNQPQHF. The J gene is TRBJ1-5, the V gene TRBV2; possibly TRBD1 for D (5 bases). The V gene's germline CDR1 is SNHLY and CDR2 FYNNEI. There are 14 residues in the CDR3. Between the trimmed V and J ends, which lost 6 bases and 1 base, there was a span of 10 bases. Full variable domain (rest looked up from reference TRBV2 and TRBJ1-5): EPEVTQTPSHQVTQMGQEVILRCVPISNHLYFYWYRQILGQKVEFLVSFYNNEISEKSEIFDDQFSVERPDGSNFTLKIRSTKLEDSAMYFCASRDTSSNQPQHFGDGTRLSIL.